The 17 T cell receptor beta chains reported below all come from one sample, sequenced in a study of T cell responses to AZD1222 COVID-19 vaccine. Sequencing was performed with immunoSEQ multiplex PCR; in TCRdb, only in-frame clones are kept and a portion is missing. The sample comprises 150,000 to 160,000 clones, about nine tenths of which are singletons, and roughly a tenth rests with the top ten. The sample was peripheral blood, taken 28 days after the second AZD1222 dose. Receptors originate from an adult who received the AZD1222 COVID-19 vaccine.

The chain recombines TRBV19 with TRBJ2-7; 8 bases are shared with TRBD1. The CDR3 loop spans 14 amino acids. Germline CDR1 and CDR2: LNHDA and SQIVND (reference sequence). The ends lost 4 bases at V and 0 bases at J; junction bases unmatched: 2. CDR3 amino acids: CASSRTGPSYEQYF. CDR3 nucleotides: TGTGCCAGTAGTAGGACAGGGCCCTCCTACGAGCAGTACTTC.

The chain joins TRBV19 to TRBJ1-4; TRBD1 agrees at 8 bases. The CDR3 is 19 amino acids. V shed 5 bases and J 0 bases; nucleotides not matched to a gene: 14. CDR1 LNHDA and CDR2 SQIVND come from the germline V gene (reference sequence). The CDR3 sequence is CASSLSRTGQGTTNEKLFF. DNA of the CDR3: TGTGCCAGTAGTTTGTCCAGGACAGGACAGGGAACAACTAATGAAAAACTGTTTTTT.

The chain uses TRBV19 and TRBJ1-1; D is perhaps TRBD1 (5 bases). Germline CDR1 reads LNHDA; CDR2 reads SQIVND (reference sequence). CDR3 size: 14 residues. V dropped 7 bases and J dropped 1 base, with 13 bases sitting between them. CDR3: CASTVDTANTEAFF. The CDR3 DNA is TGTGCCAGTACCGTGGACACCGCGAACACTGAAGCTTTCTTT.

The chain joins TRBV6-6 to TRBJ2-1; the match to TRBD1 covers 9 bases. V lost 4 bases to trimming and J lost 3 bases; unmatched junction nucleotides: 7. CDR1 and CDR2 from the germline V gene are MNHNY and SVGAGI (reference sequence). This CDR3 has 16 amino acids. The CDR3 loop reads CASSSRGQGIYNEQFF. The CDR3 DNA sequence: TGTGCCAGCAGTTCCCGGGGACAGGGAATCTACAATGAGCAGTTCTTC.

The genes are TRBV28 and TRBJ1-5, with D perhaps matching TRBD1 (6 bases). V lost 2 bases, J lost 6 bases, and 11 bases lay in between. CDR1 and CDR2 from the germline V gene are MDHEN and SYDVKM. This CDR3 has 14 amino acids. CDR3 residues: CASSLMGGGQPQHF. CDR3 in DNA: TGTGCCAGCAGTTTAATGGGGGGCGGTCAGCCCCAGCATTTT.

In this sample, this clone turned up once. The chain has TRBV11-2 and TRBJ2-3; unclear D gene. Trimming stripped 8 bases from V and 0 bases from J, with 21 bases between. Germline-derived CDR1 and CDR2 are SGHAT and FQNNGV. CDR3 length: 17 amino acids. CDR3 sequence (DNA): TGTGCCAGCGCGATTAATCCTCGGAGTTCTAGCACAGATACGCAGTATTTT. It codes for CASAINPRSSSTDTQYF.

The V and J genes are TRBV19 and TRBJ2-7; 7 nucleotides match TRBD2. Per germline, CDR1 LNHDA and CDR2 SQIVND (reference sequence). Trimming at V came to 1 base and at J to 1 base, leaving 1 base not matched to a gene. The CDR3 runs to 14 residues. The CDR3 DNA is TGTGCCAGTAGTATAGTAGCGGGTTCCTACGAGCAGTACTTC. This sequence encodes CASSIVAGSYEQYF.

The CDR3 sequence is CASSLSGSSIEKLFF. For the CDR3, the DNA is TGTGCCAGCAGCTTAAGCGGGAGCTCGATAGAAAAACTGTTTTTT. The chain employs TRBV11-2 and TRBJ1-4; D call uncertain. The CDR3 is 15 amino acids. Looked up from germline, CDR1 is SGHAT and CDR2 is FQNNGV. V lost 2 bases to trimming and J lost 8 bases, with 15 bases between them.

In its sample, this clone was seen once. V is TRBV4-2 and J is TRBJ1-1; possibly TRBD1 for D (5 bases). The CDR3 length is 15 residues. Trimming stripped 1 base from V and 4 bases from J, with 13 bases between. Germline V gene sequence: CDR1 LGHNA, CDR2 YNFKEQ. CDR3 residues: CASSQVSGVSTEAFF. The CDR3, as DNA: TGTGCCAGCAGCCAAGTTTCGGGGGTTAGCACTGAAGCTTTCTTT.

The V call is TRBV5-8, the J call TRBJ2-7, with a weak D call TRBD1 (5 bases). V gave up 0 bases and J gave up 12 bases, with 13 bases separating them. The CDR3 has 12 amino acids. Looked up from germline, CDR1 is SGHTS and CDR2 is YDEGEE. The CDR3 spells CASSLDRLVWYF. CDR3 bases: TGTGCCAGCAGCTTGGACAGGCTTGTGTGGTACTTC.

V usage is TRBV11-1 and J usage is TRBJ2-6, with D unclear. The length of the CDR3 is 15 residues. The V end was cut by 1 base, the J end by 3 bases, with 7 bases between. The germline V gene encodes CDR1 SGHAT and CDR2 FQDESV (reference sequence). CDR3 amino acids: CASSLVGYGANVLTF. The CDR3 nucleotides are TGTGCCAGCAGCTTAGTTGGGTATGGGGCCAACGTCCTGACTTTC.

This clone was seen many times. J is TRBJ2-7 and V is TRBV6-2 or TRBV6-3; 7 bases align to TRBD2. The ends lost 6 bases at V and 6 bases at J; junction bases unmatched: 8. The CDR3 sequence is 13 residues long. CDR1 MNHEY and CDR2 SVGEGT come from the germline V gene. CDR3 residues: CASSRSWEGEQYF. CDR3 coding DNA: TGTGCCAGCAGCCGATCGTGGGAGGGCGAGCAGTACTTC.

The rearrangement uses TRBV3-1 (or the pseudogene TRBV3-2) and TRBJ1-6; D call uncertain. This CDR3 has 18 residues. Trimming removed 1 base at V and 6 bases at J, with 19 bases between. Germline loops: CDR1 LGHDT, CDR2 YNNKEL (reference sequence). The CDR3 bases are TGTGCCAGCAGCCAAGTTTCGAGTCACTCATGGGCTAATTCACCCCTCCACTTT. This translates into CASSQVSSHSWANSPLHF.

The rearrangement links TRBV19 to TRBJ2-7; TRBD1 matches 11 bases. This CDR3 contains 16 residues. J lost 0 bases, V lost 4 bases, and 5 bases had no gene match. The germline CDR1 and CDR2 sequences are LNHDA and SQIVND (reference sequence). Written as DNA, the CDR3 is TGTGCCAGTAGTAGAGGACAGGGGGCTTCCTCCTACGAGCAGTACTTC. Its protein is CASSRGQGASSYEQYF.

This clone is a singleton in its sample. This chain joins TRBV7-8 and TRBJ2-7; D is unclear. The CDR3 is made up of 11 amino acids. With 5 bases removed from V and 3 bases from J, the gap between germline ends came to 5 bases. CDR1 SGHVS and CDR2 FQNEAQ come from the germline V gene. The CDR3 sequence: CASSPGYEQYF. The CDR3 DNA is TGTGCCAGCAGCCCTGGCTACGAGCAGTACTTC. Drawing the rest from reference TRBV7-8 and TRBJ2-7, the complete variable domain is GAGVSQSPRYKVAKRGQDVALRCDPISGHVSLFWYQQALGQGPEFLTYFQNEAQLDKSGLPSDRFFAERPEGSVSTLKIQRTQQEDSAVYLCASSPGYEQYFGPGTRLTVT.

The chain recombines TRBV7-3 with TRBJ1-1, with 10 bases that match TRBD1. V lost 5 bases, J lost 3 bases, and 3 bases stayed unmatched. The CDR3 length is 14 residues. Germline CDR1 reads SGHTA; CDR2 reads FQGTGA. DNA of the CDR3: TGTGCCAGCAGCGTTGACAGGGGGCACACTGAAGCTTTCTTT. Encoded protein: CASSVDRGHTEAFF.

The chain recombines TRBV7-9 with TRBJ1-5; D call uncertain. The CDR3 runs to 14 residues. The germline gives CDR1 SEHNR, CDR2 FQNEAQ (reference sequence). V was trimmed by 3 bases and J by 2 bases, leaving 8 bases between them. The DNA of the CDR3 is TGTGCCAGCAGCTTTTCCGAGGGCAATCAGCCCCAGCATTTT. It yields the protein CASSFSEGNQPQHF.